This TCR beta chain was captured by sequencing in a study of shared clonotypes between healthy human individuals. Data came from immunoSEQ multiplex PCR; TCRdb stores just in-frame clones and leaves some out. The profile shows about half a million clones, roughly 78% of them singletons. Findings and caveats of the study: In this cohort, only blood was sampled, and tissue repertoires likely differ.

V shed 2 bases and J shed 5 bases, with 12 bases lying between them. The length of the CDR3 is 14 residues. CDR1 and CDR2 (germline): MNHNS, SASEGT. Notes on this clone: Its target is not known.

The rearrangement joins TRBV6-1 to TRBJ2-5; tentative D call: TRBD2 (5 bases). This receptor was obtained from a woman aged 35 to 49 in good health. Some clones in this sample may be carry-over from other donors' samples. What was sequenced was PBMCs. DNA for the CDR3: TGTGCCAGCAGTGAATGGGAGACCCGGGAGACCCAGTACTTC. This encodes CASSEWETRETQYF.